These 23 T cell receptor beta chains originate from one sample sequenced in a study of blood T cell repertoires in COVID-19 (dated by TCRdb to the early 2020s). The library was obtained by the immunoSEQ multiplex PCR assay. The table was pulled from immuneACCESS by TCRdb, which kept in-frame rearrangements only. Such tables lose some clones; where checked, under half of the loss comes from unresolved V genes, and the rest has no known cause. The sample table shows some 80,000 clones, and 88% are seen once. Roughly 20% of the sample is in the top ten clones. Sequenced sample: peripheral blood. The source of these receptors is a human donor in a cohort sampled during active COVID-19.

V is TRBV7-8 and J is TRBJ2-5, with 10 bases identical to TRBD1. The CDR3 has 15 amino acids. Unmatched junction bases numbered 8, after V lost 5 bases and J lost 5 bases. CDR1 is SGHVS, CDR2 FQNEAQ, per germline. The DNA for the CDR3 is TGTGCCAGCAGCCCCAGGACAGGGGGAAGGGAGACCCAGTACTTC. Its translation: CASSPRTGGRETQYF.

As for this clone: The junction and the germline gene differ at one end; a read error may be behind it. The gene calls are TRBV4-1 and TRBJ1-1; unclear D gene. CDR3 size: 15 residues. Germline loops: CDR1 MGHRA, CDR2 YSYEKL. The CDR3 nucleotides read TGCGCCAGCAGCCAAGTAGCAGAAATAAACACTGAAGTTTTCTTT. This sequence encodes CASSQVAEINTEVFF.

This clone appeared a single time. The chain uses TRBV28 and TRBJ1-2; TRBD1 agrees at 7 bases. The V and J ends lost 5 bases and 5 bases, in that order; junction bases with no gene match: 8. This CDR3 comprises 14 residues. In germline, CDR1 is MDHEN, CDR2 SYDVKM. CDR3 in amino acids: CASSPSGQWYGYTF. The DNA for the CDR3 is TGTGCCAGCAGTCCCTCGGGACAGTGGTATGGCTACACCTTC.

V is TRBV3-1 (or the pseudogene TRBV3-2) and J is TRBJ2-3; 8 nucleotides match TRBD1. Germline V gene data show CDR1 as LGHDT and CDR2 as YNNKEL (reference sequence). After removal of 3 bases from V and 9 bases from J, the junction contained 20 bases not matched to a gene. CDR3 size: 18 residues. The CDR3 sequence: CASSQWNRGSPNSATQYF. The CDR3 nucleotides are TGTGCCAGCAGCCAGTGGAACAGGGGGTCCCCCAATTCGGCCACGCAGTATTTT.

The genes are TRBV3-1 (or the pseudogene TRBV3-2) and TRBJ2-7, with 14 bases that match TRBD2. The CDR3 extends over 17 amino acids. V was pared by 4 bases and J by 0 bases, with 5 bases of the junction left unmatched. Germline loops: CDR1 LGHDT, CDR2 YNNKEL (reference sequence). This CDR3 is CASSLRLAGGSSYEQYF. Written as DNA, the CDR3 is TGTGCCAGCAGCCTTCGACTAGCGGGGGGGAGCTCCTACGAGCAGTACTTC.

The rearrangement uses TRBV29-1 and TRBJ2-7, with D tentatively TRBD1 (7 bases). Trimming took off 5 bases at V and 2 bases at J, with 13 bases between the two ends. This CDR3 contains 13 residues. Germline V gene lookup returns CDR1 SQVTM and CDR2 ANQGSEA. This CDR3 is CSVRGQGAYEQYF. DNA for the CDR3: TGCAGCGTTCGGGGGCAGGGGGCCTACGAGCAGTACTTC.

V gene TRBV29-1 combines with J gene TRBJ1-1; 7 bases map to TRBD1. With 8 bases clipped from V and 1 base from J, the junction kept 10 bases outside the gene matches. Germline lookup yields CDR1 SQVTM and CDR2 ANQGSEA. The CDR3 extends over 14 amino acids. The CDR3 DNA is TGCAGCACCCGACAGGGACGGGGGAACACTGAAGCTTTCTTT. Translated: CSTRQGRGNTEAFF.

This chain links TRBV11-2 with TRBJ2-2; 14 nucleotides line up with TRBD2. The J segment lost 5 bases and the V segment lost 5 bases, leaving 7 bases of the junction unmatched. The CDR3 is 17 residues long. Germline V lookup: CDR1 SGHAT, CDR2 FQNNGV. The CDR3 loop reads CASSQGLAGVETGELFF. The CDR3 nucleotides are TGTGCCAGCAGCCAGGGACTAGCGGGAGTTGAAACCGGGGAGCTGTTTTTT. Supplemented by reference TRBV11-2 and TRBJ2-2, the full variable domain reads EAGVAQSPRYKIIEKRQSVAFWCNPISGHATLYWYQQILGQGPKLLIQFQNNGVVDDSQLPKDRFSAERLKGVDSTLKIQPAKLEDSAVYLCASSQGLAGVETGELFFGEGSRLTVL.

CDR3 nucleotides: TGCGCCAGCAGCCCCCTTGGGGCAGGGGAGAGTGGCTACACCTTC. Translation gives CASSPLGAGESGYTF. V gene TRBV4-3 combines with J gene TRBJ1-2, with a possible D match to TRBD1 (6 bases). The CDR3 loop spans 15 amino acids. V gave up 4 bases and J gave up 7 bases, with 19 bases separating them. Germline loops: CDR1 LGHNA, CDR2 YSLEER.

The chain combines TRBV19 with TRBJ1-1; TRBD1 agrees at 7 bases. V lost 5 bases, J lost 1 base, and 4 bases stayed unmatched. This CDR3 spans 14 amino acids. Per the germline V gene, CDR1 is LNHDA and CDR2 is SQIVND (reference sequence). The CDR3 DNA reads TGTGCCAGTAGTCCATGGACAGGGAACACTGAAGCTTTCTTT. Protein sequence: CASSPWTGNTEAFF.

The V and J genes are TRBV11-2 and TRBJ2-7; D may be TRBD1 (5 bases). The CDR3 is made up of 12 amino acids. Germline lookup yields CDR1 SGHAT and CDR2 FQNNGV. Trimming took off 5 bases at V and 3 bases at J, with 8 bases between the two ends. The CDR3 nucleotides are TGTGCCAGCAGCCAGGACAACTACGAGCAGTACTTC. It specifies CASSQDNYEQYF.

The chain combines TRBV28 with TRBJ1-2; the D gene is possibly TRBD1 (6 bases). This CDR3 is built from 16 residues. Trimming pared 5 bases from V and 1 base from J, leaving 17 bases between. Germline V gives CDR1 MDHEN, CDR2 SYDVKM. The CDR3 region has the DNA TGTGCCAGCAGTCCTATAATACAGGGAATTAACTATGGCTACACCTTC. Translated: CASSPIIQGINYGYTF.

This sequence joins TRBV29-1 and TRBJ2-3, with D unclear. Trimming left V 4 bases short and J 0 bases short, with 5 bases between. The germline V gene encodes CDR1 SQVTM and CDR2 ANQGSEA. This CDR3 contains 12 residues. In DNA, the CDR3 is TGCAGCGTTGTGGGCAGCACAGATACGCAGTATTTT. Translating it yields CSVVGSTDTQYF.

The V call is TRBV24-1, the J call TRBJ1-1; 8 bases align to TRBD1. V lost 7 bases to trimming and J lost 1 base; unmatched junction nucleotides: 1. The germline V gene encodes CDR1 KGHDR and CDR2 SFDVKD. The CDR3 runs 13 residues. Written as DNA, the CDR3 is TGTGCCACCAGAGGACAGGGGAACACTGAAGCTTTCTTT. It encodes CATRGQGNTEAFF.

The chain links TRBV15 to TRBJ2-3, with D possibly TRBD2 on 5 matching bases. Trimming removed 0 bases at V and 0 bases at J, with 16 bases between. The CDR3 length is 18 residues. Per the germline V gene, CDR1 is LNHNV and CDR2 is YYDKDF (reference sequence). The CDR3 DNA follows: TGTGCCACCAGCAGAGATCCGCTAGCTGCCTCTAGCACAGATACGCAGTATTTT. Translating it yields CATSRDPLAASSTDTQYF.

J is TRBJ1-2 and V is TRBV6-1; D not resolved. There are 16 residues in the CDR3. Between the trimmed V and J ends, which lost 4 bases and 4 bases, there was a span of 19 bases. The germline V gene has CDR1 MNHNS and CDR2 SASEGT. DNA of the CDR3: TGTGCCAGCAGTGCGCTAAGAGGTCCGGATTCCTATGGCTACACCTTC. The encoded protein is CASSALRGPDSYGYTF.

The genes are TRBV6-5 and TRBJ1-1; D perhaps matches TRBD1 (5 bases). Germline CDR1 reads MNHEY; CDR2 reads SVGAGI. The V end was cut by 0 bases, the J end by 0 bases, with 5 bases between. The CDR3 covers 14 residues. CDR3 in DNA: TGTGCCAGCAGTTACTCGGGGCTGAACACTGAAGCTTTCTTT. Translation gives CASSYSGLNTEAFF.

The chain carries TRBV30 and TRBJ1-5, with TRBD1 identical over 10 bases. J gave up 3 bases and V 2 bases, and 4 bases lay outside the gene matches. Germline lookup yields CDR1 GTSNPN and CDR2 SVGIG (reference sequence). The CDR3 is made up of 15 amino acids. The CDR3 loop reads CAWSHGTGVNQPQHF. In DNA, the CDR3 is TGTGCCTGGAGTCACGGGACAGGGGTCAATCAGCCCCAGCATTTT.

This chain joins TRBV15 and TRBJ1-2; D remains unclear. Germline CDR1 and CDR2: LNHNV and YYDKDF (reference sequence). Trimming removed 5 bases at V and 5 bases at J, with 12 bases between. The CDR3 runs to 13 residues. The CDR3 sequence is CATSGVRYYGYTF. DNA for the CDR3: TGTGCCACCAGCGGTGTCAGGTATTATGGCTACACCTTC. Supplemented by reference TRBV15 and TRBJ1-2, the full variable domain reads DAMVIQNPRYQVTQFGKPVTLSCSQTLNHNVMYWYQQKSSQAPKLLFHYYDKDFNNEADTPDNFQSRRPNTSFCFLDIRSPGLGDTAMYLCATSGVRYYGYTFGSGTRLTVV.

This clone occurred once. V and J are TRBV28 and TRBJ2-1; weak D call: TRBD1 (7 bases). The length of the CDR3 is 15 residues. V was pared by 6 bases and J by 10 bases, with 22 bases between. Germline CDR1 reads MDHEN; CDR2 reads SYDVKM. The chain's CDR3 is CASRFPDRDGGEQFF. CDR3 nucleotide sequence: TGTGCCAGCAGATTCCCCGACAGGGACGGGGGCGAGCAGTTCTTC.

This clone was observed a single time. The CDR3 bases are TGTGCCAGCAGCGCAGGGACAGGGAACACCGGGGAGCTGTTTTTT. It encodes CASSAGTGNTGELFF. The chain combines TRBV7-7 with TRBJ2-2; 8 nucleotides align to TRBD1. CDR1 SSHAT and CDR2 FNYEAQ come from the germline V gene (reference sequence). J lost 1 base, V lost 5 bases, and 3 bases had no gene match. This CDR3 has 15 residues.

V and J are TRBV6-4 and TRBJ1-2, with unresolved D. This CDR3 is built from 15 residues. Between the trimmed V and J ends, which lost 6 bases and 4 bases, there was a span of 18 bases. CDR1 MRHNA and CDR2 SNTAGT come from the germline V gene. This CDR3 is CASSERSRGSYGYTF. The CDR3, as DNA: TGTGCCAGCAGCGAGAGGTCCCGGGGATCCTATGGCTACACCTTC.

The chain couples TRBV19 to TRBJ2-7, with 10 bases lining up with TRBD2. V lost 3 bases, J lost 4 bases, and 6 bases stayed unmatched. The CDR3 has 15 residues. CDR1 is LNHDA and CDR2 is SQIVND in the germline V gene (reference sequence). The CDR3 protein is CASSIKREGPYEQYF. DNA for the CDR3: TGTGCCAGTAGTATCAAGCGGGAGGGCCCGTACGAGCAGTACTTC.